This section outlines one TCR beta chain sequence together with its context. What it recognizes is unknown. The CDR3 is 16 amino acids. V was pared by 6 bases and J by 2 bases, with 4 bases of the junction left unmatched. The germline V gene has CDR1 WSHSY and CDR2 SAAADI. This sample was included in a study of blood T cells in healthy people across ages. Study findings and constraints: In older individuals, TCR beta diversity per million T cells was lower, falling roughly linearly with age. CMV infection status of these donors was not known.

Primed by a sample-barcoded 5' primer and a J-beta primer mix, a second PCR proceeded for about 6 to 12 cycles. TCRdb fed the 5' RACE reads into MiXCR, producing one record per CDR3 protein. The sample yields roughly 1 million distinct CDR3 sequences, approximately 25% seen once. These data also formed part of another study, on T cells of mothers and their children. As that report states: Samples were obtained from a few healthy Caucasian mothers and their six children. Every microgram of extracted RNA entered cDNA synthesis, roughly 1.6 ug per 15 ul.

The V and J genes are TRBV10-2 and TRBJ2-3; 14 nucleotides agree with TRBD2. The sample consisted of blood. The origin of this receptor is a girl under 10 years old in good health. DNA for the CDR3: TGCGCCAGCAGAGGGACTAGCGGGGGATACACAGATACGCAGTATTTT. Residues: CASRGTSGGYTDTQYF.